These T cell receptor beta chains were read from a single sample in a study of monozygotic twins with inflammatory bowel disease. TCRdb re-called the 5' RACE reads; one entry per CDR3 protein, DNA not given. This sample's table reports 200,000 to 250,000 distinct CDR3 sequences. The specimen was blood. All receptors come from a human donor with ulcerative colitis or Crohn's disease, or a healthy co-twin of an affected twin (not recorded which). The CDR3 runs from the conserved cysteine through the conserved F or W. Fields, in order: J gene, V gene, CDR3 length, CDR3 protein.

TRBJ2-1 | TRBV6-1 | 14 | CASSTRTRYNEQFF
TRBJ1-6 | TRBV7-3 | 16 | CASSLWGGAYNSPLHF
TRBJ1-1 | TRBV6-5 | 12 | CASRGAYTEAFF
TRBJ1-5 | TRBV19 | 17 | CASSPEQGFGRKQPQHF
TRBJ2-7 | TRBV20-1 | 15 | CSARDVAGGIPEQYF
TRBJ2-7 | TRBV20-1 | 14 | CSARDWSKDYEQYF
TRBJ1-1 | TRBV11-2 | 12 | CASSQGGTEAFF
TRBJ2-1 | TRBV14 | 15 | CASSPLTGGSSEQFF
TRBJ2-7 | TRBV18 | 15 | CASSPRGGDSYEQYF
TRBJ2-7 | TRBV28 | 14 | CASSFRDRTYEQYF
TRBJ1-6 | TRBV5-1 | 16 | CASSLQGIHYNSPLHF
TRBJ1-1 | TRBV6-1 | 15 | CASSGPTEMNTEAFF
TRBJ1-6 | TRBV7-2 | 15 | CASSGSQGVNSPLHF
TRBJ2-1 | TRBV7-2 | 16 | CASSLPAAGGVDEQFF
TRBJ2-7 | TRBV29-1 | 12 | CSVVGQSYEQYF